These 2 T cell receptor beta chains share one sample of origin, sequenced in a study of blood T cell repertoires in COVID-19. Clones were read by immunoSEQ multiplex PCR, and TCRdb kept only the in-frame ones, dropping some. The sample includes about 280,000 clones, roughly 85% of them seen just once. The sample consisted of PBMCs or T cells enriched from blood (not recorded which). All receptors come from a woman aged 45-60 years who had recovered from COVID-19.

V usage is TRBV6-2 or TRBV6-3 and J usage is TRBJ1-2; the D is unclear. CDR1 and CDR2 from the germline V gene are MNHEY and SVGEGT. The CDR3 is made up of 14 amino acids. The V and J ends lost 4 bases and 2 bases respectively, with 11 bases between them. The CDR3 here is CASSLGPGNYGYTF. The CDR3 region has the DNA TGTGCCAGCAGTTTGGGCCCGGGGAACTATGGCTACACCTTC.

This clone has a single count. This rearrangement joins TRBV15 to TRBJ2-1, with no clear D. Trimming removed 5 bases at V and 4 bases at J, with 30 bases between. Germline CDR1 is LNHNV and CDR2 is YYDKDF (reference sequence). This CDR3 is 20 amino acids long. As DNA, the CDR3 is TGTGCCACCAGCCTTACCCTGGTCCAAGGATGGCGGATGAGTTACAATGAGCAGTTCTTC. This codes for CATSLTLVQGWRMSYNEQFF.